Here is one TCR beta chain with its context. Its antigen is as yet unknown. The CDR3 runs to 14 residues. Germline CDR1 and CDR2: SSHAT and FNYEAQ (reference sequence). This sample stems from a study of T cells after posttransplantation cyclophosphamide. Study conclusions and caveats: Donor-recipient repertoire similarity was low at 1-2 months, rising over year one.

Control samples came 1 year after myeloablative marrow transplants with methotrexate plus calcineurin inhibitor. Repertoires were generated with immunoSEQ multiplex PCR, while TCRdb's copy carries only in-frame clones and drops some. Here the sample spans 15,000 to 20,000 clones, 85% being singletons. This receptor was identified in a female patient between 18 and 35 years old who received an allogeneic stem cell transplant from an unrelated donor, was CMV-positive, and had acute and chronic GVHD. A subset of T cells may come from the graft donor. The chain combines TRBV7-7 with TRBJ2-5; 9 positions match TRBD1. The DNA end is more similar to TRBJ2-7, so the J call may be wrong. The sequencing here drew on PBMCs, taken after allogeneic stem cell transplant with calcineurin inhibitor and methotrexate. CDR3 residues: CASSLGTGNYEQYF. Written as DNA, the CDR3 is TGTGCCAGCAGCTTGGGGACAGGGAACTACGAGCAGTACTTC.